These 6 T cell receptor beta chains share one sample of origin, sequenced in a study of control samples from healthy donors and cancer patients. Method: immunoSEQ multiplex PCR; TCRdb's copy keeps in-frame clones and lacks some. This sample has about 170,000 clones; 91% occur once, and the top ten carry 2% to 2.5%. Sequencing was performed on blood. The receptors derive from a woman between 40 and 55 years old in good health.

This sequence joins TRBV12-3 or TRBV12-4 and TRBJ1-1; 7 bases are a match to TRBD1. The ends lost 6 bases at V and 7 bases at J; junction bases unmatched: 8. CDR3 length: 13 residues. The CDR3 bases are TGTGCCAGCAGGACCAGGACAGGACTTGAAGCTTTCTTT. Its translation is CASRTRTGLEAFF.

This chain joins TRBV6-5 and TRBJ2-7; TRBD2 matches at 11 bases. Trimming at V came to 0 bases and at J to 3 bases, leaving 1 base not matched to a gene. The CDR3 consists of 15 residues. CDR1 is MNHEY and CDR2 is SVGAGI in the germline V gene. This CDR3 is CASSYSTSGVYEQYF. CDR3 sequence (DNA): TGTGCCAGCAGTTACTCGACTAGCGGGGTCTACGAGCAGTACTTC.

This chain uses TRBV2 with TRBJ1-1; D not resolved. CDR3 length: 12 amino acids. The germline gives CDR1 SNHLY, CDR2 FYNNEI. Trimming removed 4 bases at V and 1 base at J, with 4 bases between. The DNA for the CDR3 is TGTGCCAGCAGTGGACAGAACACTGAAGCTTTCTTT. It translates to CASSGQNTEAFF. Supplemented by reference TRBV2 and TRBJ1-1, the full variable domain reads EPEVTQTPSHQVTQMGQEVILRCVPISNHLYFYWYRQILGQKVEFLVSFYNNEISEKSEIFDDQFSVERPDGSNFTLKIRSTKLEDSAMYFCASSGQNTEAFFGQGTRLTVV.

J is TRBJ1-2 and V is TRBV5-1; TRBD1 might be the D (5 bases). There are 13 residues in the CDR3. V lost 2 bases and J 1 base, leaving 6 bases between the germline ends. The germline gives CDR1 SGHRS, CDR2 YFSETQ. The chain's CDR3 is CASSFDSNYGYTF. CDR3 in DNA: TGCGCCAGCAGCTTCGACAGTAACTATGGCTACACCTTC.

In its sample, this clone was seen once. This chain links TRBV3-1 (or the pseudogene TRBV3-2) with TRBJ1-3, with a tentative D call TRBD1 (5 bases). Germline CDR1 and CDR2: LGHDT and YNNKEL (reference sequence). This CDR3 contains 14 residues. The V end was cut by 8 bases, the J end by 4 bases, with 15 bases between. The CDR3 DNA follows: TGTGCCAGCGGCTTTCAAGGGGCAGGAAACACCATATATTTT. This codes for CASGFQGAGNTIYF.

The chain employs TRBV2 and TRBJ1-4; 7 positions match TRBD1. The CDR3 is made up of 15 amino acids. Trimming removed 7 bases from V and 7 bases from J; junction bases left unmatched: 12. Germline-derived CDR1 and CDR2 are SNHLY and FYNNEI. Here the CDR3 DNA reads TGTGCCAGCAACCCCCTGGGGGCAGGGGGTGAAAAACTGTTTTTT. Translating it yields CASNPLGAGGEKLFF.